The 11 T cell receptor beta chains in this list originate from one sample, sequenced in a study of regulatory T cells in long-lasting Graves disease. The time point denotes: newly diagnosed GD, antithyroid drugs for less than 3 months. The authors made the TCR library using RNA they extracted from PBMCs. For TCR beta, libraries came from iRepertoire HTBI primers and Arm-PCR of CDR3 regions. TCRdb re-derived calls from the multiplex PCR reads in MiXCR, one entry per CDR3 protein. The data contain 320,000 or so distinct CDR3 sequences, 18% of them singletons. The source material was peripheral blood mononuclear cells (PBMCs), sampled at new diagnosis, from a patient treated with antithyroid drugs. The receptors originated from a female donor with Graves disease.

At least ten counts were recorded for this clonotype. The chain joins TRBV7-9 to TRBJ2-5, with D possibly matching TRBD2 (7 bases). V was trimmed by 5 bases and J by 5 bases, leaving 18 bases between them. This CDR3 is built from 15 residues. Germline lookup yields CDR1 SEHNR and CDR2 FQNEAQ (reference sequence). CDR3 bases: TGTGCCAGCAGCCAAATCGGGGGGCGCGTGGAGACCCAGTACTTC. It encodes CASSQIGGRVETQYF.

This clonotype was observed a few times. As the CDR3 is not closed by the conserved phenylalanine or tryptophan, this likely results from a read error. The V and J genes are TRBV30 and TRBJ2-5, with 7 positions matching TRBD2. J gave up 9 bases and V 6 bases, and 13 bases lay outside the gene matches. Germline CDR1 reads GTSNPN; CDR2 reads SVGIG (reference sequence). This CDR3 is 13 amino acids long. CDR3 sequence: CACGLAGDAAQYV. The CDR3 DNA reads TGTGCCTGCGGACTTGCGGGAGACGCGGCCCAGTACGTC.

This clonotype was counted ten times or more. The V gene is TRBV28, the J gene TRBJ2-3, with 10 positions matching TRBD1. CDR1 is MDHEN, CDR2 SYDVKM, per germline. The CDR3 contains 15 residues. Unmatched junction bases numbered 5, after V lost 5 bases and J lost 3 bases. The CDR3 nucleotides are TGTGCCAGCAGTCCCTCGGACAGGGGGACAGATACGCAGTATTTT. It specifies CASSPSDRGTDTQYF. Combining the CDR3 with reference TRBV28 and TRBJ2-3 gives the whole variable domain DVKVTQSSRYLVKRTGEKVFLECVQDMDHENMFWYRQDPGLGLRLIYFSYDVKMKEKGDIPEGYSVSREKKERFSLILESASTNQTSMYLCASSPSDRGTDTQYFGPGTRLTVL.

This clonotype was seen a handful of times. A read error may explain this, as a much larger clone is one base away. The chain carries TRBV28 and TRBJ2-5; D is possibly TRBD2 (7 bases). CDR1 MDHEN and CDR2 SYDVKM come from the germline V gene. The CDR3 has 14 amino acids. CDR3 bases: TGTGCCAGCAATTTAGGGGGGGAAGAAGAGACCCAGTACTTC. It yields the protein CASNLGGEEETQYF.

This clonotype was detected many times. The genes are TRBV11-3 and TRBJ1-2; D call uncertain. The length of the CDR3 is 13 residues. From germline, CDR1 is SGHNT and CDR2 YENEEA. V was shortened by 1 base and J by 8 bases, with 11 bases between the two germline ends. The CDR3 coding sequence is TGTGCCAGCAGCTTAGGGGTGTCTGGGGGCTACACCTTC. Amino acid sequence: CASSLGVSGGYTF.

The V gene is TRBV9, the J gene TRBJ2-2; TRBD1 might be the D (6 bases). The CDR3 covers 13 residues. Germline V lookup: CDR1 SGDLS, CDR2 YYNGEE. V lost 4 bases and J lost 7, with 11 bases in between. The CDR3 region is CASSLPDSGELFF. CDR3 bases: TGTGCCAGCAGCCTGCCGGACAGCGGGGAGCTGTTTTTT.

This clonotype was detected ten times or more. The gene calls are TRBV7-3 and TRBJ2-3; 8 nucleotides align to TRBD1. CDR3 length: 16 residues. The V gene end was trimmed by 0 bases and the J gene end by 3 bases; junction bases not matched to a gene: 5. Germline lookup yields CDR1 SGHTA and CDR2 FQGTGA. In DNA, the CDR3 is TGTGCCAGCAGCTTAACCTCAGGGGGCTCGACAGATACGCAGTATTTT. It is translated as CASSLTSGGSTDTQYF.

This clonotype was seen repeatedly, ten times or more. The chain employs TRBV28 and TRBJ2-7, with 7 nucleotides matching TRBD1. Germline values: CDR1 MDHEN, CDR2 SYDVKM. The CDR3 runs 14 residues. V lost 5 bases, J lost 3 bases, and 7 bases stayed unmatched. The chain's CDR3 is CASSESGQIYEQYF. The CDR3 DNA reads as TGTGCCAGCAGTGAGTCGGGACAGATCTACGAGCAGTACTTC.

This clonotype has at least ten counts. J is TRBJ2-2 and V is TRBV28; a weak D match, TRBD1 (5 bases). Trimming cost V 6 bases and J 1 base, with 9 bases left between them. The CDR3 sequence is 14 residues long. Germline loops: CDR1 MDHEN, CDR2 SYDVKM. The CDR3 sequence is CASRSTGNTGELFF. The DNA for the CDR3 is TGTGCCAGCAGGTCAACAGGGAACACCGGGGAGCTGTTTTTT.

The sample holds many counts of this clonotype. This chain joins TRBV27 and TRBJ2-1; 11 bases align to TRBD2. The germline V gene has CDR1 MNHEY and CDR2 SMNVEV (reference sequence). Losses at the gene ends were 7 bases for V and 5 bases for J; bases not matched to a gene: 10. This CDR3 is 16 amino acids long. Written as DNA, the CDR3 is TGTGCCAGCACCCAAACTAGCGGGAGCTTGAACAATGAGCAGTTCTTC. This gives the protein CASTQTSGSLNNEQFF.

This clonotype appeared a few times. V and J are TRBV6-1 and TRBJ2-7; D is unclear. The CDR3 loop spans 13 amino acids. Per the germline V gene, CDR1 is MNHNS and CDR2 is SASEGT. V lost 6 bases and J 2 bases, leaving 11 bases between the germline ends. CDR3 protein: CASRRYHTYEQYF. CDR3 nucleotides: TGTGCCAGCAGAAGATACCACACCTACGAGCAGTACTTC.